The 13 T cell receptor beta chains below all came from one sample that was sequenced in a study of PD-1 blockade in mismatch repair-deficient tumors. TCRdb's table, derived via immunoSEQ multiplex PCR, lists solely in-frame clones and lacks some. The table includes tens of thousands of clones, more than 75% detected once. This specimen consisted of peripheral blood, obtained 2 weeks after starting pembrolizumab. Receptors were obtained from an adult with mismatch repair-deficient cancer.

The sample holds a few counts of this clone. CDR3: CAWSKQADQPQHF. In nucleotides, the CDR3 is TGTGCCTGGAGTAAACAAGCTGATCAGCCCCAGCATTTT. The chain combines TRBV30 with TRBJ1-5; D remains unclear. V lost 2 bases and J lost 5, with 10 bases in between. CDR3 length: 13 residues. CDR1 and CDR2 (germline): GTSNPN, SVGIG (reference sequence).

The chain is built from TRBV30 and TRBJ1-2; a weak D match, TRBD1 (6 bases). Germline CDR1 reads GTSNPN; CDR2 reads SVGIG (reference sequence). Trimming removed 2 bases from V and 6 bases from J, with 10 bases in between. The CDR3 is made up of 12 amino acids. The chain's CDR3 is CAWSPGQDGYTF. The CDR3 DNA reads TGTGCCTGGAGTCCGGGACAAGATGGCTACACCTTC.

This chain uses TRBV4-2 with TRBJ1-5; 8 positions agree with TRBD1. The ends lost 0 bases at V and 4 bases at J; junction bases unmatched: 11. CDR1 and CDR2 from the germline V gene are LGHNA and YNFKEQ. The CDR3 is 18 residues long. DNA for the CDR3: TGTGCCAGCAGCCAAGAAACGGCAGGGGGCATGAGGAATCAGCCCCAGCATTTT. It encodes CASSQETAGGMRNQPQHF.

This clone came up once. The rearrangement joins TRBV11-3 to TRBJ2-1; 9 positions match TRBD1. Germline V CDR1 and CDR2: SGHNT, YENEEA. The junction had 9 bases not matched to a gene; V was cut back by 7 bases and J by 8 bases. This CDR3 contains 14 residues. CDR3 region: CASNTGTGNYEQFF. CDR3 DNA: TGTGCCAGCAACACCGGGACAGGGAATTATGAGCAGTTCTTC. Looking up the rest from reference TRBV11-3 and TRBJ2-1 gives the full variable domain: EAGVVQSPRYKIIEKKQPVAFWCNPISGHNTLYWYLQNLGQGPELLIRYENEEAVDDSQLPKDRFSAERLKGVDSTLKIQPAELGDSAVYLCASNTGTGNYEQFFGPGTRLTVL.

The CDR3 DNA reads TGTGCCAGCAGCTATCGGACAGGGACTACCAAGCAGTTCTTC. Protein: CASSYRTGTTKQFF. The chain carries TRBV27 and TRBJ2-1; D possibly corresponds to TRBD1 (8 bases). This CDR3 is 14 amino acids long. V lost 6 bases to trimming and J lost 11 bases, with 20 bases between them. Germline V lookup: CDR1 MNHEY, CDR2 SMNVEV (reference sequence).

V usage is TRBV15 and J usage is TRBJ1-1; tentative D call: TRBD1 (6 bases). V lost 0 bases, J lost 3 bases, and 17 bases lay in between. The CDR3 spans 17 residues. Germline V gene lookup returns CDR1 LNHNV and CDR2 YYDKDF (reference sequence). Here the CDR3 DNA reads TGTGCCACCAGCAGAGATCGTAACAGGGCAGGGGACACTGAAGCTTTCTTT. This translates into CATSRDRNRAGDTEAFF.

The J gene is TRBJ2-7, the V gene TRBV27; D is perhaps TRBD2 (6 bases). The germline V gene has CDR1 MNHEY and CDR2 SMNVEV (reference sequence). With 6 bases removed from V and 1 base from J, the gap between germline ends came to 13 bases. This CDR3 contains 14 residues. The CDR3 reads CASSPNSGSYEQYF. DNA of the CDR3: TGTGCCAGCAGCCCGAATAGCGGTTCCTACGAGCAGTACTTC.

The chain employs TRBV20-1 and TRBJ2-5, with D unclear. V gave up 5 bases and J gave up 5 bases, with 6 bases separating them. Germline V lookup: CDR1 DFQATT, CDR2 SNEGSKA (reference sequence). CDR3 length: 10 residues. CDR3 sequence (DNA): TGCAGTGCTTCGGGTGAGACCCAGTACTTC. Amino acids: CSASGETQYF.

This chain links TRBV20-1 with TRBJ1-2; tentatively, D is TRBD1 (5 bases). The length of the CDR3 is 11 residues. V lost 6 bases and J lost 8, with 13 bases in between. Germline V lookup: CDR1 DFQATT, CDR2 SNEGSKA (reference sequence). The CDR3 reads CSAAPGSGYTF. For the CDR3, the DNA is TGCAGTGCCGCCCCAGGGTCGGGCTACACCTTC.

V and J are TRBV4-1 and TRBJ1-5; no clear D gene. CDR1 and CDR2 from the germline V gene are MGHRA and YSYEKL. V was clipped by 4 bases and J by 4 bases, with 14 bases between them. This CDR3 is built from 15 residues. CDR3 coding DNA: TGCGCCAGCAGCCTTGCCCCTGCCCTGAATCAGCCCCAGCATTTT. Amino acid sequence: CASSLAPALNQPQHF.

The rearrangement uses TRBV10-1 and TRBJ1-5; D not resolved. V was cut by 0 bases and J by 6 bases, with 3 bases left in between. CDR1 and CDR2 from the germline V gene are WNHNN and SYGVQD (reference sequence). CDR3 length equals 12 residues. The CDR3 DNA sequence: TGCGCCAGCAGTGAGTCCAGTCAGCCCCAGCATTTT. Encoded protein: CASSESSQPQHF.

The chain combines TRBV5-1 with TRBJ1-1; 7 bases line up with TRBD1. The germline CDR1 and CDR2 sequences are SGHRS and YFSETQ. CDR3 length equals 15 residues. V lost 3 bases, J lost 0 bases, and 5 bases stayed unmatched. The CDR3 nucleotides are TGCGCCAGCAGCTGGGGACAGAACATGAACACTGAAGCTTTCTTT. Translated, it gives CASSWGQNMNTEAFF.

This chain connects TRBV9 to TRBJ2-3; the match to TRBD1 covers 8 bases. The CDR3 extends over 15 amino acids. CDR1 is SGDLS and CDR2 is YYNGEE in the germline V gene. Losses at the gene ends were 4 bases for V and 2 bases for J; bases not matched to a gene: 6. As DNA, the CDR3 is TGTGCCAGCAGCCCGGGGGACAGGTTCACAGATACGCAGTATTTT. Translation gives CASSPGDRFTDTQYF.